The T cell receptor (beta chain) described here comes from a study of cytomegalovirus exposure and HLA in healthy donors. For the study at large: According to later analysis, the same platform produced the roughly 120 validation and about 630 first-cohort repertoires.

Points on this clone: Its antigen is not known.

The method was immunoSEQ multiplex PCR; TCRdb's version includes in-frame clones alone and lacks a portion of them. This table holds 90,000 to 130,000 clones, roughly nine tenths found once. Whole-study findings and limits: Rare TCR sequences dominated, though some public TCRs recurred in many donors.

The donors were members of the validation cohort comprising over 90 subjects, separate from the approximately 710-subject first cohort. This TCR was sampled from a woman between 18 and 29 years old in good health and CMV-seronegative. The sequenced sample was PBMCs.

The CDR3 coding sequence is TGTGCCAGCAGCTCCCGGGACAGCTCCTACGAGCAGTACTTC. Its translation is CASSSRDSSYEQYF. The chain employs TRBV13 and TRBJ2-7, with TRBD1 identical over 7 bases. The CDR3 runs 14 residues. V gave up 4 bases and J gave up 0 bases; unmatched junction bases: 3. Germline V gives CDR1 PRHDT, CDR2 FYEKMQ (reference sequence).